These 32 T cell receptor beta chains originate from one sample sequenced in a study of OX40 agonist ivuxolimab in advanced cancers. The method was immunoSEQ multiplex PCR; TCRdb's version includes in-frame clones alone and lacks a portion of them. This repertoire shows tens of thousands of clones, about 85% found once; its top ten account for roughly a sixth. The sequences come from CD4+ or CD8+ T cells sorted from blood, collected in a trial of the OX40 agonist ivuxolimab. These receptors were obtained from an adult with an advanced solid tumor such as melanoma, head and neck, liver or kidney cancer.

This chain connects TRBV6-6 to TRBJ1-1, with D possibly matching TRBD1 (5 bases). CDR3 size: 15 residues. Germline loops: CDR1 MNHNY, CDR2 SVGAGI (reference sequence). V was pared by 6 bases and J by 5 bases, with 19 bases between. CDR3 DNA: TGTGCCAGCAGAGCCGTTCGGGGCGGGGAGACTGAAGCTTTCTTT. It encodes CASRAVRGGETEAFF.

The V and J genes are TRBV6-5 and TRBJ2-7; D not resolved. V was trimmed by 2 bases and J by 2 bases, leaving 7 bases between them. The CDR3 contains 13 residues. The V gene's germline CDR1 is MNHEY and CDR2 SVGAGI. The CDR3 nucleotides are TGTGCCAGCAGTTACCTGGGGACCTACGAGCAGTACTTC. It encodes CASSYLGTYEQYF.

This sequence joins TRBV18 and TRBJ1-1; D is ambiguous. Germline CDR1 KGHSH, CDR2 LQKENI. The V end lost 2 bases, the J end lost 1 base, and 5 bases lay between the germline ends. This CDR3 is built from 13 residues. Here the CDR3 DNA reads TGTGCCAGCTCACCAGAGGGGAACACTGAAGCTTTCTTT. Amino acid sequence: CASSPEGNTEAFF. The full variable domain, its missing parts supplied by reference TRBV18 and TRBJ1-1, is NAGVMQNPRHLVRRRGQEARLRCSPMKGHSHVYWYRQLPEEGLKFMVYLQKENIIDESGMPKERFSAEFPKEGPSILRIQQVVRGDSAAYFCASSPEGNTEAFFGQGTRLTVV.

This sequence joins TRBV5-1 and TRBJ2-7, with TRBD2 matching over 14 bases. With 5 bases clipped from V and 4 bases from J, the junction kept 11 bases outside the gene matches. The CDR3 runs 17 residues. Germline CDR1 SGHRS, CDR2 YFSETQ. The CDR3 DNA reads as TGCGCCAGCAGGTCCGGGACTAGCGGGAGTACCACTTACGAGCAGTACTTC. Protein: CASRSGTSGSTTYEQYF. Drawing the rest from reference TRBV5-1 and TRBJ2-7, the complete variable domain is KAGVTQTPRYLIKTRGQQVTLSCSPISGHRSVSWYQQTPGQGLQFLFEYFSETQRNKGNFPGRFSGRQFSNSRSEMNVSTLELGDSALYLCASRSGTSGSTTYEQYFGPGTRLTVT.

A few counts support this clone. The chain combines TRBV5-5 with TRBJ2-7; TRBD2 aligns across 10 bases. Germline CDR1 reads SGHKS; CDR2 reads YYEKEE (reference sequence). V lost 4 bases, J lost 0 bases, and 4 bases stayed unmatched. CDR3 size: 15 residues. CDR3 sequence (DNA): TGTGCCAGCAGCCGACTAGCGGGTCGCTCCTACGAGCAGTACTTC. As protein: CASSRLAGRSYEQYF.

The chain joins TRBV7-2 to TRBJ2-7; TRBD2 matches at 10 bases. V dropped 1 base and J dropped 5; count of bases not matched to a gene: 2. Germline V lookup: CDR1 SGHTA, CDR2 FQGNSA. The CDR3 loop spans 14 amino acids. DNA of the CDR3: TGTGCCAGCAGCTTAGTGCTAGCGGGAGACGAGCAGTACTTC. Translating it yields CASSLVLAGDEQYF.

A few counts support this clone. The chain uses TRBV19 and TRBJ1-4, with D unclear. Germline CDR1 reads LNHDA; CDR2 reads SQIVND (reference sequence). The ends were cut back, 5 bases at V and 2 bases at J, with 9 bases in the middle. This CDR3 region has 14 residues. As DNA, the CDR3 is TGTGCCAGTAGTGGAGGATTCACTAATGAAAAACTGTTTTTT. It encodes CASSGGFTNEKLFF.

The V call is TRBV7-6, the J call TRBJ1-1, with D uncertain. The CDR3 has 14 amino acids. Trimming left V 1 base short and J 2 bases short, with 8 bases between. Germline values: CDR1 SGHVS, CDR2 FNYEAQ. The CDR3 here is CASSLGGPNTEAFF. CDR3 DNA: TGTGCCAGCAGCTTAGGGGGTCCAAACACTGAAGCTTTCTTT.

The V gene is TRBV28, the J gene TRBJ2-7; TRBD2 is a possible D gene (5 bases). The CDR3 extends over 13 amino acids. CDR1 and CDR2 (germline): MDHEN, SYDVKM. The V end lost 7 bases, the J end lost 0 bases, and 10 bases lay between the germline ends. CDR3 sequence (DNA): TGTGCCAGCACCCGTGGGAGCTCCTACGAGCAGTACTTC. Translating it yields CASTRGSSYEQYF.

In DNA, the CDR3 is TGTGCCAGCAGCTTAGCGACTAGCGGGAGGGGAGTAGAGACCCAGTACTTC. This gives the protein CASSLATSGRGVETQYF. The rearrangement links TRBV7-9 to TRBJ2-5, with 14 bases aligning to TRBD2. This CDR3 region has 17 residues. From germline, CDR1 is SEHNR and CDR2 FQNEAQ (reference sequence). With 0 bases clipped from V and 4 bases from J, the junction kept 4 bases outside the gene matches.

The V gene is TRBV6-5, the J gene TRBJ2-1, with D perhaps matching TRBD1 (7 bases). CDR1 is MNHEY and CDR2 is SVGAGI in the germline V gene. V was cut by 7 bases and J by 9 bases, with 19 bases left in between. CDR3 length: 14 amino acids. This chain's CDR3 is CASTGRQGSSEQFF. CDR3 in DNA: TGTGCCAGCACCGGGAGACAGGGTTCGAGTGAGCAGTTCTTC.

The chain couples TRBV7-2 to TRBJ2-2; 7 nucleotides match TRBD1. The germline CDR1 and CDR2 sequences are SGHTA and FQGNSA. CDR3 length: 14 residues. The ends lost 5 bases at V and 5 bases at J; junction bases unmatched: 5. As DNA, the CDR3 is TGTGCCAGCAGCCAGGGGGTGGTTACCGGGGAGCTGTTTTTT. This codes for CASSQGVVTGELFF.

The rearrangement links TRBV5-1 to TRBJ2-1; the D is unclear. CDR1 is SGHRS, CDR2 YFSETQ, per germline. The V end lost 0 bases, the J end lost 4 bases, and 5 bases lay between the germline ends. The length of the CDR3 is 13 residues. For the CDR3, the DNA is TGCGCCAGCAGCTTGGAGGCTTACAATGAGCAGTTCTTC. This sequence encodes CASSLEAYNEQFF.

The J gene is TRBJ1-5, the V gene TRBV5-1, with a possible D match to TRBD1 (5 bases). V was trimmed by 2 bases and J by 3 bases, leaving 12 bases between them. Germline lookup yields CDR1 SGHRS and CDR2 YFSETQ. CDR3 length equals 15 residues. CDR3 sequence reads: CASSFDGDVNQPQHF. As DNA, the CDR3 is TGCGCCAGCAGCTTCGACGGGGACGTCAATCAGCCCCAGCATTTT.

This chain uses TRBV25-1 with TRBJ2-1, with 9 positions matching TRBD1. The CDR3 has 16 residues. Germline V CDR1 and CDR2: MGHDK, SYGVNS. Trimming cost V 3 bases and J 7 bases; bases outside gene matches: 10. The CDR3 region is CASSDPLQGARNEQFF. DNA of the CDR3: TGTGCCAGCAGTGACCCCCTACAGGGGGCGCGGAATGAGCAGTTCTTC.

The genes are TRBV2 and TRBJ2-1, with D maybe TRBD2 (6 bases). V shed 5 bases and J shed 0 bases, with 20 bases lying between them. CDR3 length: 18 residues. CDR1 is SNHLY and CDR2 is FYNNEI in the germline V gene. CDR3 DNA: TGTGCCAGCAGTCCCTTTCCGGGACGGGGGAGCTCCTACAATGAGCAGTTCTTC. Translation: CASSPFPGRGSSYNEQFF.

This chain links TRBV2 with TRBJ2-3; the match to TRBD2 covers 14 bases. The ends lost 5 bases at V and 3 bases at J; junction bases unmatched: 7. The CDR3 length is 17 residues. Germline values: CDR1 SNHLY, CDR2 FYNNEI. The CDR3 loop reads CASSTGLAGGGTDTQYF. The DNA for the CDR3 is TGTGCCAGCAGTACCGGACTAGCGGGAGGAGGGACAGATACGCAGTATTTT.

This clone was observed a handful of times. CDR3 residues: CAIRGDDADTQYF. The CDR3 region has the DNA TGTGCCATCAGGGGGGACGACGCAGATACGCAGTATTTT. The genes are TRBV10-3 and TRBJ2-3; D is possibly TRBD1 or TRBD2 (5 bases each). CDR1 is ENHRY and CDR2 is SYGVKD in the germline V gene. The CDR3 contains 13 residues. Trimming took 6 bases from V and 4 from J, leaving 11 bases between them.

This chain uses TRBV9 with TRBJ1-2; D gene unclear. CDR1 is SGDLS and CDR2 is YYNGEE in the germline V gene. The CDR3 spans 14 residues. Trimming pared 4 bases from V and 5 bases from J, leaving 15 bases between. The CDR3 sequence: CASSPSGVGYGYTF. CDR3 nucleotide sequence: TGTGCCAGCAGCCCCAGCGGGGTTGGGTATGGCTACACCTTC.

The rearrangement uses TRBV5-1 and TRBJ1-3; no clear D. CDR3 length: 14 amino acids. The germline V gene encodes CDR1 SGHRS and CDR2 YFSETQ. The V end was cut by 0 bases, the J end by 4 bases, with 8 bases between. CDR3 nucleotides: TGCGCCAGCAGCTTGGAGAGCTGGGGAAACACCATATATTTT. This sequence encodes CASSLESWGNTIYF.

This chain uses TRBV28 with TRBJ2-1; D is uncertain. This CDR3 contains 13 residues. The V gene lost 1 base and the J gene lost 7 bases, with 8 bases spanning the gap. Germline V gives CDR1 MDHEN, CDR2 SYDVKM. This CDR3 is CASSLSGSNEQFF. In DNA, the CDR3 is TGTGCCAGCAGTTTATCGGGTAGTAATGAGCAGTTCTTC.

The rearrangement joins TRBV19 to TRBJ1-3, with D unresolved. CDR3 size: 16 residues. Germline V gene sequence: CDR1 LNHDA, CDR2 SQIVND (reference sequence). The germline V and J ends were trimmed by 3 bases and 1 base, with 13 bases remaining between them. The CDR3 spells CASSMPGGQSGNTIYF. CDR3 coding DNA: TGTGCCAGTAGTATGCCAGGCGGGCAGTCTGGAAACACCATATATTTT. The whole variable domain, remainder taken from reference TRBV19 and TRBJ1-3, is DGGITQSPKYLFRKEGQNVTLSCEQNLNHDAMYWYRQDPGQGLRLIYYSQIVNDFQKGDIAEGYSVSREKKESFPLTVTSAQKNPTAFYLCASSMPGGQSGNTIYFGEGSWLTVV.

The chain links TRBV7-2 to TRBJ2-3; 10 nucleotides align to TRBD2. This CDR3 is built from 15 residues. Germline values: CDR1 SGHTA, CDR2 FQGNSA. V lost 2 bases, J lost 4 bases, and 3 bases stayed unmatched. The CDR3 DNA sequence: TGTGCCAGCAGCTTAAGGCTAGCGGGAGCAGATACGCAGTATTTT. Protein product: CASSLRLAGADTQYF.

The chain recombines TRBV14 with TRBJ2-7; the D is unclear. V lost 4 bases, J lost 1 base, and 23 bases lay in between. The V gene's germline CDR1 is SGHDN and CDR2 FVKESK. The CDR3 length is 18 residues. CDR3 residues: CASSPTPVASWGSYEQYF. The CDR3 DNA sequence: TGTGCCAGCAGCCCCACCCCCGTAGCCTCGTGGGGATCCTACGAGCAGTACTTC.

The V gene is TRBV5-1, the J gene TRBJ2-1; D unclear. CDR1 and CDR2 from the germline V gene are SGHRS and YFSETQ. With 1 base removed from V and 0 bases from J, the gap between germline ends came to 8 bases. The CDR3 runs to 15 residues. The CDR3: CASSLPKSSYNEQFF. In DNA, the CDR3 is TGCGCCAGCAGCTTGCCGAAAAGCTCCTACAATGAGCAGTTCTTC.

This clone was seen just once. This sequence joins TRBV9 and TRBJ2-1, with 8 bases identical to TRBD2. J gave up 3 bases and V 2 bases, and 13 bases lay outside the gene matches. CDR1 and CDR2 from the germline V gene are SGDLS and YYNGEE. This CDR3 has 18 residues. The DNA for the CDR3 is TGTGCCAGCAGCGTGGACTTAAGCGGGAGAGCCCACTACAATGAGCAGTTCTTC. It yields the protein CASSVDLSGRAHYNEQFF. Full variable domain (remainder filled in from reference TRBV9 and TRBJ2-1): DSGVTQTPKHLITATGQRVTLRCSPRSGDLSVYWYQQSLDQGLQFLIQYYNGEERAKGNILERFSAQQFPDLHSELNLSSLELGDSALYFCASSVDLSGRAHYNEQFFGPGTRLTVL.

V gene TRBV2 combines with J gene TRBJ2-1, with D possibly being TRBD1 (6 bases). CDR3 size: 10 residues. CDR1 is SNHLY and CDR2 is FYNNEI in the germline V gene. The V end was cut by 10 bases, the J end by 10 bases, with 11 bases between. Written as DNA, the CDR3 is TGTGCCACGGACAGAAGGGAGCAGTTCTTC. Protein sequence: CATDRREQFF.

The chain couples TRBV2 to TRBJ2-7, with D perhaps matching TRBD1 (6 bases). This CDR3 is built from 16 residues. Trimming shortened V by 3 bases and J by 0 bases, and 15 bases separated the two germline ends. CDR1 SNHLY and CDR2 FYNNEI come from the germline V gene. For the CDR3, the DNA is TGTGCCAGCAGTGACTCCTTGGGGGCCAGCTCCTACGAGCAGTACTTC. Protein sequence: CASSDSLGASSYEQYF.

The chain is built from TRBV10-3 and TRBJ2-1; 7 nucleotides line up with TRBD2. Germline V gene sequence: CDR1 ENHRY, CDR2 SYGVKD. Trimming cost V 3 bases and J 5 bases; bases outside gene matches: 7. The CDR3 consists of 15 residues. The CDR3: CAISDYAGVNNEQFF. The CDR3 DNA reads as TGTGCCATCAGTGATTACGCGGGAGTAAACAATGAGCAGTTCTTC.

DNA for the CDR3: TGTGCCACCAGCAGGGGAACAGGGGAGGGCGGCTACACCTTC. It specifies CATSRGTGEGGYTF. The gene calls are TRBV15 and TRBJ1-2; TRBD1 matches 7 bases. The CDR3 covers 14 residues. Germline V gives CDR1 LNHNV, CDR2 YYDKDF (reference sequence). Germline trimming cut 3 bases from V and 8 bases from J; bases unmatched to any gene: 9.

The chain is built from TRBV7-9 and TRBJ2-5; TRBD1 agrees at 11 bases. The germline V gene encodes CDR1 SEHNR and CDR2 FQNEAQ (reference sequence). J lost 1 base, V lost 1 base, and 5 bases had no gene match. This CDR3 is built from 17 residues. CDR3 in amino acids: CASSLVGTGGIQETQYF. Written as DNA, the CDR3 is TGTGCCAGCAGCTTAGTGGGGACAGGGGGTATCCAAGAGACCCAGTACTTC.

Here the CDR3 DNA reads TGTGCCAGCAGCTTAGCGGATGGGACTAGCGGGAGTCGGGGAAATACGCAGTATTTT. It encodes CASSLADGTSGSRGNTQYF. The chain has TRBV7-2 and TRBJ2-3; 14 nucleotides align to TRBD2. V lost 0 bases and J lost 7; bases outside the gene matches: 12. The CDR3 covers 19 residues. Germline-derived CDR1 and CDR2 are SGHTA and FQGNSA.